The 15 T cell receptor beta chains given below trace back to one sample, sequenced in a study of T cell responses to AZD1222 COVID-19 vaccine. Measured with immunoSEQ multiplex PCR; TCRdb has only the in-frame clones, and not every one. The table has 180,000 or so clones, 85% to 95% seen once. The sample here was peripheral blood, taken 28 days after the second AZD1222 dose. The receptor source for this set is an adult who received the AZD1222 COVID-19 vaccine.

The J gene is TRBJ1-2, the V gene TRBV5-5; D gene uncertain. The CDR3 is 13 amino acids. Germline V CDR1 and CDR2: SGHKS, YYEKEE (reference sequence). Deletions cut 6 bases from V and 4 bases from J, with 13 bases between. CDR3 in amino acids: CASTGRSTYGYTF. The CDR3 DNA follows: TGTGCCAGCACGGGGAGGTCCACCTATGGCTACACCTTC.

CDR3: CASSPDRANYGYTF. In DNA form, the CDR3 reads TGTGCCAGCAGCCCCGACAGGGCCAACTATGGCTACACCTTC. The rearrangement uses TRBV7-2 and TRBJ1-2, with 7 bases identical to TRBD1. Trimming cost V 5 bases and J 2 bases; bases outside gene matches: 5. Germline CDR1 and CDR2: SGHTA and FQGNSA. This CDR3 comprises 14 residues.

The rearrangement joins TRBV11-2 to TRBJ1-5; D is unresolved. The CDR3 totals 13 residues. Trimming pared 0 bases from V and 7 bases from J, leaving 7 bases between. Germline V gene sequence: CDR1 SGHAT, CDR2 FQNNGV. The CDR3 protein is CASSLDGIQPQHF. In nucleotides, the CDR3 is TGTGCCAGCAGCTTAGATGGTATCCAGCCCCAGCATTTT. Full variable domain (outside the CDR3, taken from reference TRBV11-2 and TRBJ1-5): EAGVAQSPRYKIIEKRQSVAFWCNPISGHATLYWYQQILGQGPKLLIQFQNNGVVDDSQLPKDRFSAERLKGVDSTLKIQPAKLEDSAVYLCASSLDGIQPQHFGDGTRLSIL.

The J gene is TRBJ2-5, the V gene TRBV5-4; 7 nucleotides match TRBD1. After removal of 3 bases from V and 2 bases from J, the junction contained 7 bases not matched to a gene. CDR3 size: 15 residues. The germline V gene has CDR1 SGHNT and CDR2 YYREEE (reference sequence). This CDR3 reads CASSWDSSLQETQYF. The CDR3 DNA follows: TGTGCCAGCAGCTGGGACAGTAGCCTTCAAGAGACCCAGTACTTC.

This sequence joins TRBV19 and TRBJ2-6, with 8 bases identical to TRBD1. CDR1 LNHDA and CDR2 SQIVND come from the germline V gene (reference sequence). This CDR3 is 14 amino acids long. V gave up 10 bases and J gave up 4 bases; unmatched junction bases: 6. The CDR3: CATRGLSGANVLTF. In DNA form, the CDR3 reads TGTGCCACCAGGGGGCTTTCAGGGGCCAACGTCCTGACTTTC.

The V call is TRBV5-1, the J call TRBJ1-1; TRBD1 agrees at 7 bases. The CDR3 is made up of 13 amino acids. Losses at the gene ends were 3 bases for V and 6 bases for J; bases not matched to a gene: 5. Germline V gene sequence: CDR1 SGHRS, CDR2 YFSETQ. Here the CDR3 DNA reads TGCGCCAGCAGCTCTCGACAGGGCGCTGAAGCTTTCTTT. It encodes CASSSRQGAEAFF.

The chain is built from TRBV5-6 and TRBJ1-1; 10 nucleotides align to TRBD1. J was trimmed by 0 bases and V by 2 bases; bases with no gene match: 7. The CDR3 runs 17 residues. Germline assignment: CDR1 SGHDT and CDR2 YYEEEE. The CDR3 loop reads CASSLQPTGGLNTEAFF. CDR3 nucleotides: TGTGCCAGCAGCTTACAGCCGACAGGGGGCCTGAACACTGAAGCTTTCTTT.

The V gene is TRBV19, the J gene TRBJ1-6, with a tentative D call TRBD1 (5 bases). Germline V CDR1 and CDR2: LNHDA, SQIVND (reference sequence). The CDR3 extends over 16 amino acids. Trimming left V 6 bases short and J 0 bases short, with 12 bases between. In DNA, the CDR3 is TGTGCCAGTAGGGGGGGACCCAGCTCCTATAATTCACCCCTCCACTTT. Its translation: CASRGGPSSYNSPLHF. Combining the CDR3 with reference TRBV19 and TRBJ1-6 gives the whole variable domain DGGITQSPKYLFRKEGQNVTLSCEQNLNHDAMYWYRQDPGQGLRLIYYSQIVNDFQKGDIAEGYSVSREKKESFPLTVTSAQKNPTAFYLCASRGGPSSYNSPLHFGNGTRLTVT.

The genes are TRBV6-6 and TRBJ1-6; D possibly corresponds to TRBD1 (5 bases). Germline lookup yields CDR1 MNHNY and CDR2 SVGAGI (reference sequence). Trimming pared 8 bases from V and 3 bases from J, leaving 17 bases between. This CDR3 region has 16 residues. CDR3 in DNA: TGTGCCAGCGCTCCAACCGTGGGACTCTATAATTCACCCCTCCACTTT. Its translation: CASAPTVGLYNSPLHF.

The CDR3 loop reads CASSLGTGDKPQHF. In DNA, the CDR3 is TGTGCCAGCAGCCTTGGGACAGGGGATAAGCCCCAGCATTTT. This chain links TRBV3-1 (or the pseudogene TRBV3-2) with TRBJ1-5, with 10 bases lining up with TRBD1. Germline CDR1 and CDR2: LGHDT and YNNKEL (reference sequence). This CDR3 is 14 amino acids long. Trimming took 4 bases from V and 8 from J; bases not matched to a gene: 5.

CDR3 coding DNA: TGTGCCAGCACCTTAGGGGGGGACTACGAGCAGTACTTC. Residues: CASTLGGDYEQYF. The chain recombines TRBV28 with TRBJ2-7; maybe TRBD2 (7 bases). Trimming shortened V by 7 bases and J by 3 bases, and 13 bases separated the two germline ends. The CDR3 covers 13 residues. The V gene's germline CDR1 is MDHEN and CDR2 SYDVKM. Looking up the rest from reference TRBV28 and TRBJ2-7 gives the full variable domain: DVKVTQSSRYLVKRTGEKVFLECVQDMDHENMFWYRQDPGLGLRLIYFSYDVKMKEKGDIPEGYSVSREKKERFSLILESASTNQTSMYLCASTLGGDYEQYFGPGTRLTVT.

The chain uses TRBV18 and TRBJ2-2; 7 bases agree with TRBD1. The CDR3 contains 15 residues. CDR1 is KGHSH, CDR2 LQKENI, per germline. Trimming at V came to 5 bases and at J to 3 bases, leaving 6 bases not matched to a gene. In DNA, the CDR3 is TGTGCCAGCTCAGACAGGGAGAGGCACACCGGGGAGCTGTTTTTT. It codes for CASSDRERHTGELFF.

The rearrangement joins TRBV4-1 to TRBJ2-1; 8 bases are a match to TRBD2. Germline lookup yields CDR1 MGHRA and CDR2 YSYEKL. Losses at the gene ends were 4 bases for V and 0 bases for J; bases not matched to a gene: 8. The CDR3 spans 17 residues. The CDR3: CASSPPESGSSYNEQFF. DNA of the CDR3: TGCGCCAGCAGCCCCCCTGAGAGCGGGAGCTCCTACAATGAGCAGTTCTTC.

The chain carries TRBV5-1 and TRBJ1-4; 7 nucleotides align to TRBD1. From germline, CDR1 is SGHRS and CDR2 YFSETQ. V gave up 4 bases and J gave up 8 bases; unmatched junction bases: 8. This CDR3 is 14 amino acids long. Written as DNA, the CDR3 is TGCGCCAGCAGCCCCACAGGGGTATTCGAAAAACTGTTTTTT. It yields the protein CASSPTGVFEKLFF. Using reference TRBV5-1 and TRBJ1-4 for the parts outside the CDR3, the full variable domain is KAGVTQTPRYLIKTRGQQVTLSCSPISGHRSVSWYQQTPGQGLQFLFEYFSETQRNKGNFPGRFSGRQFSNSRSEMNVSTLELGDSALYLCASSPTGVFEKLFFGSGTQLSVL.

This clone was seen once. This chain links TRBV7-2 with TRBJ1-2; weak D call: TRBD1 (5 bases). CDR3 size: 13 residues. V lost 5 bases and J 4 bases, leaving 11 bases between the germline ends. From germline, CDR1 is SGHTA and CDR2 FQGNSA. Written as DNA, the CDR3 is TGTGCCAGCAGCCCCTGGGGGACCTATGGCTACACCTTC. Its protein is CASSPWGTYGYTF.